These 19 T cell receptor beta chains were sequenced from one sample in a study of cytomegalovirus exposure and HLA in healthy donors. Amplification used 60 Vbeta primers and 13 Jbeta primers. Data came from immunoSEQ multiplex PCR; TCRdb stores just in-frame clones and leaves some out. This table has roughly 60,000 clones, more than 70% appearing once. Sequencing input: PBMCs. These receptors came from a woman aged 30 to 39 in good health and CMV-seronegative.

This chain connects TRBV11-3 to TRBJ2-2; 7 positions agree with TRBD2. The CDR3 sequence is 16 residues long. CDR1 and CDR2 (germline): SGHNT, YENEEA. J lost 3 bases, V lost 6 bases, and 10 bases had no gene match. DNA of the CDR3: TGTGCCAGCAGGGAGCAGAAGCGGGGCTACACCGGGGAGCTGTTTTTT. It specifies CASREQKRGYTGELFF.

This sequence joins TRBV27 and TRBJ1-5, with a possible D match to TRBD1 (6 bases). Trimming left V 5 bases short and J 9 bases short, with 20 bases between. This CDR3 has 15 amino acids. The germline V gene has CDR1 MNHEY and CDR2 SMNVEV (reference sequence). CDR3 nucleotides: TGTGCCAGCAGTCCCCGCGGGGGCGTCCGGGGGCCCCAGCATTTT. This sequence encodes CASSPRGGVRGPQHF.

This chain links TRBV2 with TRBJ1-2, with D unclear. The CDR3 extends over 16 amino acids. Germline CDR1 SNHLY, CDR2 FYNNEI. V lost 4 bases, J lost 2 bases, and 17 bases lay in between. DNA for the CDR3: TGTGCCAGCAGTGCCCGGGAGGGTCCGGTAAACTATGGCTACACCTTC. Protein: CASSAREGPVNYGYTF. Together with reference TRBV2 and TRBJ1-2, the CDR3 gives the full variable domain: EPEVTQTPSHQVTQMGQEVILRCVPISNHLYFYWYRQILGQKVEFLVSFYNNEISEKSEIFDDQFSVERPDGSNFTLKIRSTKLEDSAMYFCASSAREGPVNYGYTFGSGTRLTVV.

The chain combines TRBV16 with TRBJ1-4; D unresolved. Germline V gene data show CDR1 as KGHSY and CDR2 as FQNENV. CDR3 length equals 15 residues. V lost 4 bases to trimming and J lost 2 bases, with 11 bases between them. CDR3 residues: CASSPTGATNEKLFF. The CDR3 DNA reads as TGTGCCAGCAGCCCGACGGGTGCGACTAATGAAAAACTGTTTTTT.

The CDR3 here is CASSLNLAGGYEQYV. Written as DNA, the CDR3 is TGTGCCAGCAGCTTGAATCTAGCGGGAGGGTACGAGCAGTACGTC. The chain employs TRBV7-2 and TRBJ2-7, with 12 bases matching TRBD2. V was pared by 3 bases and J by 4 bases, with 4 bases of the junction left unmatched. The CDR3 is made up of 15 amino acids. Germline CDR1 SGHTA, CDR2 FQGNSA.

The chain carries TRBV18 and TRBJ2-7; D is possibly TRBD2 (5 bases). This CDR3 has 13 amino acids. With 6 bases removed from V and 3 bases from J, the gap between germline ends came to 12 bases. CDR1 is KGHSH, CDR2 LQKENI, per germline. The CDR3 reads CASSRGPGYEQYF. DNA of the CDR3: TGTGCCAGCTCCCGCGGGCCTGGCTACGAGCAGTACTTC.

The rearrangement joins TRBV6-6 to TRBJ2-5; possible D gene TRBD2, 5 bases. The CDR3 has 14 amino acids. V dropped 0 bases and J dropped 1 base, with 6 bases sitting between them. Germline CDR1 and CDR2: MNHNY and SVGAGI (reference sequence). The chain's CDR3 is CASSYSRAQETQYF. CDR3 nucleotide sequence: TGTGCCAGCAGTTACTCGCGGGCCCAAGAGACCCAGTACTTC.

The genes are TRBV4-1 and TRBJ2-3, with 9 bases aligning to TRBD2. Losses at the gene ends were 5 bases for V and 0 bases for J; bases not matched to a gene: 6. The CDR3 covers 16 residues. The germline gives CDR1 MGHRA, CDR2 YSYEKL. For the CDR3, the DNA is TGCGCCAGCAGCGACGGGACTAGCAGCAGCACAGATACGCAGTATTTT. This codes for CASSDGTSSSTDTQYF.

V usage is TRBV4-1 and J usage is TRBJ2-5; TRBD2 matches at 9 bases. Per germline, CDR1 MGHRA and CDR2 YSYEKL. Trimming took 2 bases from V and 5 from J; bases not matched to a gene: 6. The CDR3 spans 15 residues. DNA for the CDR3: TGCGCCAGCAGCCAACGGACTAGCGAGGGGGAGACCCAGTACTTC. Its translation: CASSQRTSEGETQYF.

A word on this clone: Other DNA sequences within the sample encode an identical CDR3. The CDR3 nucleotides are TGTGCCAGCAGCCCCGGGACTTCCTCCTACAATGAGCAGTTCTTC. It encodes CASSPGTSSYNEQFF. The genes are TRBV27 and TRBJ2-1, with a tentative D call TRBD2 (6 bases). The CDR3 spans 15 residues. CDR1 MNHEY and CDR2 SMNVEV come from the germline V gene (reference sequence). V was cut by 6 bases and J by 0 bases, with 12 bases left in between.

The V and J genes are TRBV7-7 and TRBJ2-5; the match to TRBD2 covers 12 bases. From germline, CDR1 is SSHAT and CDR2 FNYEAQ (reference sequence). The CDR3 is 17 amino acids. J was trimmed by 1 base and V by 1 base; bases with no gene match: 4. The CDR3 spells CASSLGGTSGPQETQYF. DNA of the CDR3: TGTGCCAGCAGCTTAGGGGGGACTAGCGGGCCCCAAGAGACCCAGTACTTC. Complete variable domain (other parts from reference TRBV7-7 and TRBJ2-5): GAGVSQSPRYKVTKRGQDVTLRCDPISSHATLYWYQQALGQGPEFLTYFNYEAQPDKSGLPSDRFSAERPEGSISTLTIQRTEQRDSAMYRCASSLGGTSGPQETQYFGPGTRLLVL.

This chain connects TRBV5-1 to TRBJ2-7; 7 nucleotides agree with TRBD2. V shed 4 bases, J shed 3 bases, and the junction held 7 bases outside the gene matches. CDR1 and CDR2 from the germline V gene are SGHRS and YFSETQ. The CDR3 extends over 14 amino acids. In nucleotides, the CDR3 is TGCGCCAGCAGCGGGGGGGACTTTCGCTACGAGCAGTACTTC. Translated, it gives CASSGGDFRYEQYF.

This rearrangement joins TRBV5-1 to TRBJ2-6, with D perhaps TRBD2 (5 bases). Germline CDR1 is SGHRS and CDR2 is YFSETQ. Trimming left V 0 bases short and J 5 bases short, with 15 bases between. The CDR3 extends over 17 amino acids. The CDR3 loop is CASSLVGIGLRANVLTF. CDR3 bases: TGCGCCAGCAGCTTGGTCGGGATTGGGCTCCGGGCCAACGTCCTGACTTTC.

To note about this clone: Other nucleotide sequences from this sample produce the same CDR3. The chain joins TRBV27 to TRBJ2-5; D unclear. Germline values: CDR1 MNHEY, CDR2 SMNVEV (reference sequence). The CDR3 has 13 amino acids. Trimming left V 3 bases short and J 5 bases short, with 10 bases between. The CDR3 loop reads CASSFLASETQYF. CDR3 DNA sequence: TGTGCCAGCAGTTTTTTGGCCTCGGAGACCCAGTACTTC.

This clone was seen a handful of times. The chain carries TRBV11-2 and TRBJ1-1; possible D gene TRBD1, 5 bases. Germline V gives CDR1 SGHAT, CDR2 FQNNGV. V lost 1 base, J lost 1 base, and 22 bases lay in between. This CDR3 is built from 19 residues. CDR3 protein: CASSLVFGGVARKNTEAFF. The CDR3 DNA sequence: TGTGCCAGCAGCTTAGTCTTCGGGGGTGTTGCACGGAAGAACACTGAAGCTTTCTTT.

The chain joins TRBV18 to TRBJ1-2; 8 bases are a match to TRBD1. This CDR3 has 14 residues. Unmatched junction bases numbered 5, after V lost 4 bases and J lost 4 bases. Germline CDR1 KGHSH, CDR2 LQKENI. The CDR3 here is CASSLGQGGYGYTF. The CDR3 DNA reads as TGTGCCAGCTCACTCGGACAGGGAGGCTATGGCTACACCTTC.

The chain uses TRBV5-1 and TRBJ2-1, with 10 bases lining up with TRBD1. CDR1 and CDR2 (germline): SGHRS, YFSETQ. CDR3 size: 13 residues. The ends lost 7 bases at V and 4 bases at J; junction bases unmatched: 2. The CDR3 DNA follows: TGCGCCAGCGGGACAGGGGTTTACAATGAGCAGTTCTTC. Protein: CASGTGVYNEQFF.

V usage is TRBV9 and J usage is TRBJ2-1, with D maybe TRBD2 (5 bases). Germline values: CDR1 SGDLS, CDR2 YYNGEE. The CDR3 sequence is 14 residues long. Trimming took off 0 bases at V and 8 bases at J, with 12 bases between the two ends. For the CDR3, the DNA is TGTGCCAGCAGCGTAGTAGGAGGTTCGGATGAGCAGTTCTTC. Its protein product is CASSVVGGSDEQFF.

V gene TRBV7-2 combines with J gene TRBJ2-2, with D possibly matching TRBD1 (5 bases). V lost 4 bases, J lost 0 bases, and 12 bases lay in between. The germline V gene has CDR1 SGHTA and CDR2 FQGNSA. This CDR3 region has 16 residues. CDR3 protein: CASSYQGTSNTGELFF. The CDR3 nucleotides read TGTGCCAGCAGCTACCAGGGAACTTCGAACACCGGGGAGCTGTTTTTT.